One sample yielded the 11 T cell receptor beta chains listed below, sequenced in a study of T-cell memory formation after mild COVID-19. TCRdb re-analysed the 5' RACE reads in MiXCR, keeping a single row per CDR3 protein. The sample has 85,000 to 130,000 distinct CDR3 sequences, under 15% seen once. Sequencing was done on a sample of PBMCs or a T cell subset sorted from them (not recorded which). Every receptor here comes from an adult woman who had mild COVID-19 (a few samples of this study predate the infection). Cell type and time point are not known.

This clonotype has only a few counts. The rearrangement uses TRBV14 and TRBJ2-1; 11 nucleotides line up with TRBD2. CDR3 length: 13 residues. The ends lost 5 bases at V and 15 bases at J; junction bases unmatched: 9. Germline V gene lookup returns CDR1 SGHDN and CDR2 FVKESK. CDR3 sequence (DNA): TGTGCCAGCAGCATTAGCGGGAGGGGTGAGTCGTTCTTC. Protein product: CASSISGRGESFF.

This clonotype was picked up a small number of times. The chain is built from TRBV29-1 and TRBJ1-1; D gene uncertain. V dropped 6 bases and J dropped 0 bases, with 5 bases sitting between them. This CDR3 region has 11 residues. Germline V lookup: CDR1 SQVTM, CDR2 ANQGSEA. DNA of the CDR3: TGCAGCGTGGGTTTGAACACTGAAGCTTTCTTT. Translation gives CSVGLNTEAFF.

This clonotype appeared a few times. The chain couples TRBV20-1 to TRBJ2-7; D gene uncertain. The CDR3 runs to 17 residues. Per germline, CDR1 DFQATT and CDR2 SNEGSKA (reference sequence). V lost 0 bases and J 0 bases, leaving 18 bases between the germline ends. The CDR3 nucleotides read TGCAGTGCTAGAGATCGCCACACAGTTGTGAGCTCCTACGAGCAGTACTTC. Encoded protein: CSARDRHTVVSSYEQYF.

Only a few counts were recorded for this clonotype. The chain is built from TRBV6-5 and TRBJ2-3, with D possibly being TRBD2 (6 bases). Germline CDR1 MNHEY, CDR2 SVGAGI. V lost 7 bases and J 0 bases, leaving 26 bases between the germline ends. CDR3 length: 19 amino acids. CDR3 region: CASTLLKTAGTTSTDTQYF. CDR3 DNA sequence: TGTGCCAGCACCCTCTTAAAGACGGCGGGAACCACTAGCACAGATACGCAGTATTTT.

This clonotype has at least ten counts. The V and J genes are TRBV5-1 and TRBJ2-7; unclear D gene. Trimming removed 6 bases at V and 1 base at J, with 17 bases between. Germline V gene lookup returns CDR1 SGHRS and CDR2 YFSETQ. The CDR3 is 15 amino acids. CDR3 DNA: TGCGCCAGCACCCCGGACCTTTTCCCTTCCTACGAGCAGTACTTC. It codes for CASTPDLFPSYEQYF.

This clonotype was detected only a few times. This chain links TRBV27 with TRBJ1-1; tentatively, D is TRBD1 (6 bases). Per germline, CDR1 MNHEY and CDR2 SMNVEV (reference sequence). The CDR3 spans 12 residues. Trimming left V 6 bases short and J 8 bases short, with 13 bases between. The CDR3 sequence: CASSHGGIEAFF. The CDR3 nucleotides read TGTGCCAGCAGCCATGGGGGCATCGAAGCTTTCTTT.

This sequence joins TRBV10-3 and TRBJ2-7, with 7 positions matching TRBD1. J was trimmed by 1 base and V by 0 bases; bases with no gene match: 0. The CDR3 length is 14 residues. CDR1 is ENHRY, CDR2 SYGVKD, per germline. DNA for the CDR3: TGTGCCATCAGTGAGTCGGGACAGTCCTACGAGCAGTACTTC. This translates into CAISESGQSYEQYF.

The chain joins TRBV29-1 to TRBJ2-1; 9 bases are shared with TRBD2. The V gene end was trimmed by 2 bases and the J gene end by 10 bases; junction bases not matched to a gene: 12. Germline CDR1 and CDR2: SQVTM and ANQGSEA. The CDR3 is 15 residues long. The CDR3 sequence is CSVETASGVLLEQFF. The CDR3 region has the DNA TGCAGCGTTGAAACGGCTAGCGGGGTTTTGTTGGAGCAGTTCTTC.

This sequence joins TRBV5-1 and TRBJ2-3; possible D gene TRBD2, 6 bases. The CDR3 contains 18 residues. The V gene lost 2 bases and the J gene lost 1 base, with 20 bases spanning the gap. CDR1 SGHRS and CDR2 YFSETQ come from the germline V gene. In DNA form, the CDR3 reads TGCGCCAGCAGCTTCATGGCGTTGTCTAGCGAGGGCACAGATACGCAGTATTTT. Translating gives CASSFMALSSEGTDTQYF.

This chain's CDR3 is CASSPTGMDIQYF. The CDR3 DNA sequence: TGTGCCAGCAGCCCCACAGGGATGGACATTCAGTACTTC. The chain has TRBV9 and TRBJ2-4, with TRBD1 as a possible D gene (6 bases). V lost 4 bases and J 8 bases, leaving 13 bases between the germline ends. The V gene's germline CDR1 is SGDLS and CDR2 YYNGEE. This CDR3 contains 13 residues.

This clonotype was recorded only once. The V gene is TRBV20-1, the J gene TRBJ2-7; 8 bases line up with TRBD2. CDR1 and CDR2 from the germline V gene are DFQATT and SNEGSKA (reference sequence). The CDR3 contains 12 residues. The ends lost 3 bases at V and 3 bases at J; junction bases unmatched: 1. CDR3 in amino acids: CSASGGGYEQYV. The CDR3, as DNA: TGCAGTGCTAGCGGGGGGGGCTACGAGCAGTACGTC.